This entry describes one T cell receptor beta chain. Its antigen is not known. Germline V gene lookup returns CDR1 MNHEY and CDR2 SMNVEV (reference sequence). CDR3 size: 15 residues. There were eight separate reactions per sample in which cDNA was made. TCRdb re-called the 5' RACE reads; every CDR3 protein appears as one record, without DNA. This sample's table reports approximately 45,000 distinct CDR3 sequences. The record originates from a study of monozygotic twins with inflammatory bowel disease. Study-wide results and limits: By inverse Simpson index, TCRbeta diversity was lower in IBD patients than in healthy co-twins.

This sequence joins TRBV27 and TRBJ1-5; without DNA, the TCRdb call of TRBD1 cannot be checked. The sequence was collected from a human donor with ulcerative colitis or Crohn's disease, or a healthy co-twin of an affected twin (not recorded which). Sequencing was carried out using blood. CDR3 sequence: CASSLGGGTGRPQHF.